The T cell receptor beta chain under discussion was sequenced for a study of human T cells and chemical hapten exposure. Study-level findings and limits: TCRs above 1 in 1000 frequency stayed constant with DPC sensitization.

The length of the CDR3 is 13 residues. V was clipped by 1 base and J by 5 bases, with 10 bases between them. Per the germline V gene, CDR1 is SGHDT and CDR2 is YYEEEE. TCRdb re-called the RACE reads with MiXCR, one entry per CDR3 protein. The table has tens of thousands of distinct CDR3 sequences, 9.6% seen once. This clonotype was seen many times. Its antigen is not known. Time point noted: pre-sensitization, week 0. The treatment: therapeutic diphenylcyclopropenone sensitization with weekly scalp DPC. V gene TRBV5-6 combines with J gene TRBJ2-7; possible D gene TRBD2, 7 bases. The sequences come from whole blood, collected in connection with sensitization to the hapten diphenylcyclopropenone (DPC). The source is a woman between 40 and 55 years old with alopecia areata. Some clones in this sample may be carry-over from other donors' samples. The CDR3 reads CASSLRGGNEQYF. The CDR3 nucleotides read TGTGCCAGCAGCTTGAGGGGGGGTAACGAGCAGTACTTC.